A selection of T cell receptor beta chains follows, all from one sample in a study of blood T cells in healthy people across ages. Each CDR3 protein is one row after TCRdb ran MiXCR on the 5' RACE reads. In the table there are about 970,000 distinct CDR3 sequences, roughly 51% of which are singletons. Input material: blood. The source of these receptors is a woman in her sixties or seventies in good health. Both conserved end residues are part of each CDR3. D genes are given only for firm matches. Rows give clone size only sometimes, using once, few, many, or a class for an expanded clone.

>.|TRBD1|TRBJ2-3|TRBV12-3/TRBV12-4
TGTGCCAGCGGCGACAGGGGGCTCAGCACAGATACGCAGTATTTT
CASGDRGLSTDTQYF
>few|TRBD2|TRBJ2-7|TRBV11-2
TGTGCCAGCAGCTTAGGGGTAGCGGGAGATCGGCAGTACTTC
CASSLGVAGDRQYF
>.|.|TRBJ2-4|TRBV7-2
TGTGCCAGCACCGTAACTATAGCCAAAAACATTCAGTACTTC
CASTVTIAKNIQYF
>.|.|TRBJ1-2|TRBV28
TGTGCCAGCAGTTTGGAGCAAGTCTATGGCTTCACCTTC
CASSLEQVYGFTF
>.|.|TRBJ2-4|TRBV5-1
TGCGCCAGCAGCTTGGGACAGGCCAAAAACATTCAGTCCTTC
CASSLGQAKNIQSF
>once|.|TRBJ2-7|TRBV7-3
TGTGCCAGCAGCCCTCACAGGGATCGCTCCTACGAGCAGTACTTC
CASSPHRDRSYEQYF
>.|.|TRBJ2-5|TRBV6-1
TGTGCCAGCAGTGATCCGGGGCTCCAAGAGACCCAGTACTTC
CASSDPGLQETQYF
>once|TRBD1|TRBJ1-5|TRBV7-2
TGTGCCAGCAGCGTGGGACAGGGCGGTCAGCCCCAGCATTTT
CASSVGQGGQPQHF
>.|.|TRBJ1-2|TRBV7-9
TGTGCCAGCAGTGATGGTGCGGGCTGGGGCTACACCTTC
CASSDGAGWGYTF
>.|TRBD1|TRBJ2-7|TRBV2
TGTGCCAGCAGTGGGGACAGGGGCAGCTACAATGAGCAGTACTTC
CASSGDRGSYNEQYF
>.|.|TRBJ1-4|TRBV4-1
TGCGCCAGCAGCCAATTCGTTGGGGAAAAACTGTTTTTT
CASSQFVGEKLFF
>few|.|TRBJ1-4|TRBV29-1
TGCAGCGTCGGACACATAGGGGGGAATGAAAAACTGTTTTTT
CSVGHIGGNEKLFF
>.|.|TRBJ2-3|TRBV4-1
TGCGCCAGCAGCCTGCTGGGGTTCGCAGATACGCAGTATTTT
CASSLLGFADTQYF